Below, one T cell receptor beta chain is given with its context. Its target is not known. The record originates from a study of T cell responses to AZD1222 COVID-19 vaccine. Overall study results and limits: Variant regions that are unmutated are reportedly the target of nearly half of spike-specific TCRs. Donors were chiefly white British, with a greater number of females, and clonal diversity was perhaps underestimated. No day 14 peak samples; only post-peak repertoires were characterized.

The V gene lost 5 bases and the J gene lost 0 bases, with 26 bases spanning the gap. The CDR3 is 20 residues long. Germline assignment: CDR1 SGHVS and CDR2 FQNEAQ. Sequenced by immunoSEQ multiplex PCR; TCRdb stores in-frame clones only, minus some. Of 85,000 to 120,000 clones in the sample, about 88% are singletons; the top ten hold less than 6%. V gene TRBV7-8 combines with J gene TRBJ2-1; a weak D match, TRBD2 (5 bases). Source: peripheral blood, taken on day 0 of AZD1222 vaccination. The origin of this receptor is an adult in good health. The CDR3 coding sequence is TGTGCCAGCAGCCGAATCAGTCGGACTGCTGGTCTAATCTCCTACAATGAGCAGTTCTTC. Translating it yields CASSRISRTAGLISYNEQFF.